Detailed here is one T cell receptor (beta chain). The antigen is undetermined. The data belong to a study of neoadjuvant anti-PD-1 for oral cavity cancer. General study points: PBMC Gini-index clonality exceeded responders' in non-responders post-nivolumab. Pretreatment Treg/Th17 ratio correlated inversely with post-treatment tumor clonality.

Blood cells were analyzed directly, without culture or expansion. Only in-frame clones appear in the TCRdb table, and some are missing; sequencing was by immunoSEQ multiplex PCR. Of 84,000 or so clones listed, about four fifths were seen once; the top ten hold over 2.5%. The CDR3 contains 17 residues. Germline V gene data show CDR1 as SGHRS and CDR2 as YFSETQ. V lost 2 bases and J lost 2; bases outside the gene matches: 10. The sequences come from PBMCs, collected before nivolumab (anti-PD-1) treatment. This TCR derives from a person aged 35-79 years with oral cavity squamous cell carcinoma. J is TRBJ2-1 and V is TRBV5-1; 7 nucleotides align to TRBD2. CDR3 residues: CASSFGRGVEAYNEQFF. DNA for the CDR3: TGCGCCAGCAGCTTTGGCCGGGGGGTAGAAGCCTACAATGAGCAGTTCTTC. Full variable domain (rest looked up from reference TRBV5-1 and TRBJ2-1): KAGVTQTPRYLIKTRGQQVTLSCSPISGHRSVSWYQQTPGQGLQFLFEYFSETQRNKGNFPGRFSGRQFSNSRSEMNVSTLELGDSALYLCASSFGRGVEAYNEQFFGPGTRLTVL.